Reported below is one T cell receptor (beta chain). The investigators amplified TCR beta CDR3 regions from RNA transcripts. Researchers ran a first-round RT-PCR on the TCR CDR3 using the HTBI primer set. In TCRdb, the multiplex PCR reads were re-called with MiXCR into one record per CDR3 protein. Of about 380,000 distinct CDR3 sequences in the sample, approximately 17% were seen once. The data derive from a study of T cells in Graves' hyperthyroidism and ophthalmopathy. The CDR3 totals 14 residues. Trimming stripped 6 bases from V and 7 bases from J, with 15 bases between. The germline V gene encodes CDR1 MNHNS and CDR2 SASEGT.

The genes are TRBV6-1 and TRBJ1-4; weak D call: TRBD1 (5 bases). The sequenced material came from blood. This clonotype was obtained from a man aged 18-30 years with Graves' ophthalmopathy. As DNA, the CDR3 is TGTGCCAGCAGATCCGGGGCCGTACGTGAAAAACTGTTTTTT. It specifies CASRSGAVREKLFF.